This TCR beta chain was retrieved from a study of shared clonotypes between healthy human individuals (dated by TCRdb to 2018 to 2021). Regarding the complete study: The cohort included a few men and a couple of women between 18 and 49 years of age. To increase sequencing depth and limit assay-specific biases, TCR repertoire library preparation and sequencing were carried out by different laboratories using diverse techniques. Per donor, three plates each were used for CD4 naive and CD4 memory, two for CD8 naive, and one for CD8 memory. Each donor's leukapheresis produced roughly between about 0.9 and 9.5 billion PBMCs. The study deeply sequenced blood TCR repertoires of roughly five healthy adults to estimate repertoire size and the extent of clonotype sharing between individuals.

CD8 naive samples consisted of CD45RO-negative cells that were positively selected for CCR7, yielding a CD45RA+CCR7+ population without TemRA cells. The donors were healthy, HIV-negative adults who had no recently reported acute infections or vaccinations. Only Caucasian adults living in Nashville, Tennessee, USA were represented among the donors. After blood collection by leukapheresis, PBMCs were isolated using Ficoll-Histopaque density gradient centrifugation and then cryopreserved in the vapor phase of liquid nitrogen. Analytical flow cytometry was used to check the purity and quantity of every magnetically sorted T cell population. Genomic DNA was isolated from each sorted fraction and quantified by UV absorbance on a Nanodrop 2000c. TCR CDR3 regions were amplified from genomic DNA by multiplex PCR using the deep immunoSEQ assay. Extracted genomic DNA from each cell subset was distributed evenly across all wells of several immunoSEQ 96-well plates, and each plate was treated as a replicate. For sorted subsets, each replicate PCR was loaded with 200 ng genomic DNA, equivalent to 25,000 to 35,000 T cell genomes. The purified libraries were quantified using a Qubit 3.0 fluorometer, sized with a Bioanalyzer 2100, and then quantified again using the KAPA Library Quantification kit. Each immunoSEQ 96-well plate was sequenced on its own single-read 150-cycle Illumina NextSeq 550 flow cell. The authors' analysis ran thus. Because the immunoSEQ output held only junctional sequences and lacked quality scores, the filtering could not match the filtering applied to full-length reads. To assign V/J genes and CDR3, sequences were annotated against IMGT germline references using PyIR, a Python wrapper for IgBLAST v1.9. Reads were removed for weak V/J assignments (E-value above 1e-6), missing CDR3, stop codons, out-of-frame junctions, or ambiguous translated residues. V3J clonotypes were defined as sequences sharing the same inferred V gene, J gene, and CDR3 amino acid sequence. The percentage overlap between two repertoires was calculated by dividing the number of shared unique clonotypes by the size of the smaller repertoire. RTK rarefaction, the Chao1 estimator, and Recon v2.1 estimates of unobserved clonotypes were used to assess repertoire richness. Generation probabilities were computed with OLGA for all TCRbeta clonotypes obtained by the gDNA method from four donors. The clones in this table, taken by TCRdb from immuneACCESS, are in-frame only. Not every clone is retained; where verified, under half of the shortfall comes from an unresolved V gene, and the cause of the rest is unknown. D and trimming were read from the DNA, whereas the V and J calls and clone size are those reported in that table. This sample comprises under 850,000 clones, over 90% of them detected only once. The top ten constitute about 24% of the sample.

What the research found in general, with its limitations: Based on pairwise subsampling, the degree of clonotype sharing among donors was expected to be affected by sequencing depth. Rarefaction of sorted-subset datasets indicated incomplete sequencing despite the large sequencing depth. Naive subsets generally had larger estimated clonotype richness than memory subsets did. The small number of donors limited the genetic and exposure-history diversity represented. Only blood was sampled, and tissue TCR repertoires likely differ from those in blood. Across four donors, around 5.4% of naive CD4, more than 3% of naive CD8, roughly 2.2% of memory CD4, and 0.3% to 0.45% of memory CD8 clonotypes were shared. Compared with non-shared clonotypes, clonotypes shared by all four sorted-subset donors had higher generation probabilities.

V is reduced by 1 base and J by 0 bases, leaving a spacing of 8 bases between them. CDR1 PRHDT and CDR2 FYEKMQ are derived from the germline V gene (reference sequence). Spanning cysteine to phenylalanine, the CDR3 consists of 15 amino acids. Here the CDR3 DNA is all that survives: 45 bases in frame from base 1. Notes on this clone: No antigen is known for it. One base away there is no much larger clone; base qualities are not given.

Sequenced: naive CD8+ T cells sorted from blood. Sample cell subset or site, as interpreted from the label and publication: CD45RA+CCR7+. The chain was built from TRBV13 and TRBJ2-3; 5 matching bases give a weak D call of TRBD2. The receptor's source is a man aged 25-45 years in good health. The CDR3: CASSLESGSTDTQYF. The DNA sequence reads TGTGCCAGCAGCTTAGAAAGCGGTAGCACAGATACGCAGTATTTT.